This paragraph covers one TCR beta chain sequence. These data originate in a study of blood T cell repertoires in COVID-19. About the study: Donors in the United States, Italy and Spain gave samples during acute or convalescent COVID-19.

Produced via immunoSEQ multiplex PCR; TCRdb's table is partial and in-frame only. The table lists 20,000 to 30,000 clones, roughly 80% of them singletons. The clonotype comes from a human donor in a cohort sampled during active COVID-19. Sample: peripheral blood.

CDR3 region: CASSYSGGGNEQFF. CDR3 nucleotides: TGTGCCAGCAGTTATAGCGGGGGTGGAAATGAGCAGTTCTTC. This chain uses TRBV27 with TRBJ2-1, with 9 bases that match TRBD2. The CDR3 is 14 amino acids. Germline trimming cut 4 bases from V and 7 bases from J; bases unmatched to any gene: 5. Germline lookup yields CDR1 MNHEY and CDR2 SMNVEV (reference sequence).